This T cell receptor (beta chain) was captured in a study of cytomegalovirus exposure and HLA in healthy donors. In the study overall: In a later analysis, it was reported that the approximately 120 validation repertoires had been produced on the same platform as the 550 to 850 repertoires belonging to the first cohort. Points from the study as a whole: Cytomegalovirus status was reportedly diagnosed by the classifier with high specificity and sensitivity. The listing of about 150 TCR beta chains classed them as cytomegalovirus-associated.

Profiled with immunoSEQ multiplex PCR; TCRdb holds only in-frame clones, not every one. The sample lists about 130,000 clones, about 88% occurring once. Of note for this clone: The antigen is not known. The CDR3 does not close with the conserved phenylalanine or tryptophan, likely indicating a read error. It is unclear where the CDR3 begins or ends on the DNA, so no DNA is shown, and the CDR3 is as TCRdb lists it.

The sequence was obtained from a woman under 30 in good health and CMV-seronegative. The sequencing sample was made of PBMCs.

This CDR3 reads CATPGQAPLD. The V and J genes are TRBV5-1 and TRBJ1-2; TRBD1, the D gene given by the table, was not confirmed from the DNA. Germline V lookup: CDR1 SGHRS, CDR2 YFSETQ. The CDR3 is made up of 10 amino acids, end residues included.